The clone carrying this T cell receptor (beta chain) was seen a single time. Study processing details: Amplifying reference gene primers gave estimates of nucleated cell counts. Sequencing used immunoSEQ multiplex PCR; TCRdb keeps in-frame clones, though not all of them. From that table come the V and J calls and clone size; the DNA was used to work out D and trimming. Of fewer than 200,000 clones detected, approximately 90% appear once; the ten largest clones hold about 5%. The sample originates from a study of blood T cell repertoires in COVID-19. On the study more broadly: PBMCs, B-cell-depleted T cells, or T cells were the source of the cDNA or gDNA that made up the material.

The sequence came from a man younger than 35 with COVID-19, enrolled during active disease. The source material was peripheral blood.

CDR3 bases: TGTGCCAGCAGTTCTCCGGGACTAGCGGGAGGATCTCAAGAGACCCAGTACTTC. It is translated as CASSSPGLAGGSQETQYF. V gene TRBV28 combines with J gene TRBJ2-5, with 15 bases lining up with TRBD2. CDR3 length: 18 amino acids. Trimming took 4 bases from V and 2 from J; bases not matched to a gene: 8. Germline V CDR1 and CDR2: MDHEN, SYDVKM. Together with reference TRBV28 and TRBJ2-5, the CDR3 gives the full variable domain: DVKVTQSSRYLVKRTGEKVFLECVQDMDHENMFWYRQDPGLGLRLIYFSYDVKMKEKGDIPEGYSVSREKKERFSLILESASTNQTSMYLCASSSPGLAGGSQETQYFGPGTRLLVL.